The clone carrying this T cell receptor beta chain was seen at least ten times. This specimen belongs to a study of response to subunit inactivated influenza vaccine. TCRdb used MiXCR to reprocess the RT-PCR reads, holding one entry per CDR3 protein. The sample has 590,000 or so distinct CDR3 sequences; around 15% are singletons. This receptor was taken from a man in his forties or fifties who received an inactivated influenza vaccine. Sequenced here: PBMCs from blood, sampled around 14 days before vaccination.

The CDR3 loop reads CASSSTLGTGELFF. DNA for the CDR3: TGTGCCAGCAGTTCTACCCTCGGCACCGGGGAGCTGTTTTTT. The chain has TRBV28 and TRBJ2-2; D call uncertain. CDR1 MDHEN and CDR2 SYDVKM come from the germline V gene. This CDR3 region has 14 residues. V lost 4 bases and J 4 bases, leaving 10 bases between the germline ends.